This T cell receptor (beta chain) was identified in a study of shared clonotypes between healthy human individuals. In the original workflow: With immunoSEQ giving junction-only sequences and no quality scores, filtering differed. TCRdb's table, derived via immunoSEQ multiplex PCR, lists solely in-frame clones and lacks some. The V and J calls and clone size are taken from that table; D and trimming were inferred from the DNA. The table lists 550,000 to 800,000 clones, around 90% of them singletons. Details on this clone: As yet, its antigen is unknown.

The study, taken as a whole, reports: Several donors shared about 4.8% of their naive CD4 clonotypes. Inspection by rarefaction showed sorted-subset sequencing to be incomplete despite large depth.

CDR1 is MNHEY and CDR2 is SMNVEV in the germline V gene (reference sequence). V gave up 5 bases and J gave up 3 bases; unmatched junction bases: 4. The CDR3 covers 14 residues. V is TRBV27 and J is TRBJ1-2, with TRBD1 matching over 9 bases. The TCR originated in a man aged 18 to 35 in good health. Some clones in this sample may be carry-over from other donors' samples. The sequenced material came from memory CD8+ T cells from PBMCs. Described subset: CD45RO+ cells pooled with CCR7-negative TemRA cells. CDR3 in amino acids: CASSNRGQDYGYTF. For the CDR3, the DNA is TGTGCCAGCAGTAACAGGGGGCAGGACTATGGCTACACCTTC.